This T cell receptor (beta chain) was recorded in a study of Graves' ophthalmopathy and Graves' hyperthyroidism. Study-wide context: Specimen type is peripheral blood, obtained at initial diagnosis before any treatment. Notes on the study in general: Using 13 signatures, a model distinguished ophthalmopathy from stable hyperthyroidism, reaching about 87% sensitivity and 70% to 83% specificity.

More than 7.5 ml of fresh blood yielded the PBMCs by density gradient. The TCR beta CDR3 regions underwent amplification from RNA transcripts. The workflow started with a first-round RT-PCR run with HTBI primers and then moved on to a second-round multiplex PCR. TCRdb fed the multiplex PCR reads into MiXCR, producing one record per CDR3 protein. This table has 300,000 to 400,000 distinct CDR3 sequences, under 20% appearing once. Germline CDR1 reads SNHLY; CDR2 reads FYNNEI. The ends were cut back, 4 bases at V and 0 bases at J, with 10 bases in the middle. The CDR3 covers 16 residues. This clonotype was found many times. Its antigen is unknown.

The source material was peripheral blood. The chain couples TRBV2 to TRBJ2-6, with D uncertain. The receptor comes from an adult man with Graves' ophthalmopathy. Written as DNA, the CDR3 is TGTGCCAGCAGTGGGACGGATAGCTCTGGGGCCAACGTCCTGACTTTC. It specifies CASSGTDSSGANVLTF.